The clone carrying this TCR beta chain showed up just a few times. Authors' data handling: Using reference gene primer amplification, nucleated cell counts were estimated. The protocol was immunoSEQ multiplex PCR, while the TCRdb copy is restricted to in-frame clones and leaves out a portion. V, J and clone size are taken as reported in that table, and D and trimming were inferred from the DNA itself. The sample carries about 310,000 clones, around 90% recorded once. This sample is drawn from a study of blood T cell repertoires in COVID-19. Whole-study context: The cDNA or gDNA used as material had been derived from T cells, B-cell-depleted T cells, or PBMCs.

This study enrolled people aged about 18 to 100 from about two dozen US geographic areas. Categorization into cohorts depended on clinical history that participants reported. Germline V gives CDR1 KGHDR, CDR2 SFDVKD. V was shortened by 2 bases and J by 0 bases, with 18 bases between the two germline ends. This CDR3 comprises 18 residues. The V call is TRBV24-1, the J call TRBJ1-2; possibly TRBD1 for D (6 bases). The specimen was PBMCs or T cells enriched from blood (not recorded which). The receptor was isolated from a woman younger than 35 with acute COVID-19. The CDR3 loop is CATSDSVTGRNANYGYTF. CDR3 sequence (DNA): TGTGCCACCAGTGATTCTGTGACAGGCAGGAACGCTAACTATGGCTACACCTTC.